This T cell receptor (beta chain) was captured in a study of Ad26.COV2.S vaccination and SARS-CoV-2 variants. Overall study findings and caveats: Participants given vaccine showed non-spike TCR breadth similar to that of placebo recipients. Estimates derived from TCR breadth and depth analyses may have underestimated total T cell responses. Placebo recipients had lower spike-specific TCR breadth than vaccine recipients. Breadth, reportedly substantial, characterized the spike-specific CD8+ and CD4+ T cell responses after vaccination.

The protocol was immunoSEQ multiplex PCR, while the TCRdb copy is restricted to in-frame clones and leaves out a portion. The data contain 100,000 or so clones, around 80% of them seen just once; the ten biggest clones take up roughly 17%. The CDR3 sequence is 14 residues long. The V end was cut by 1 base, the J end by 3 bases, with 9 bases between. Germline CDR1 LGHDT, CDR2 YNNKEL (reference sequence). On this clone itself: The antigen remains unidentified.

The clonotype was recovered from a human donor who had recovered from COVID-19. The chain links TRBV3-1 (or the pseudogene TRBV3-2) to TRBJ2-5, with unresolved D. The source was peripheral blood, collected after recovery from COVID-19. In DNA, the CDR3 is TGTGCCAGCAGCCAAGCGTCGGTAGAAGAGACCCAGTACTTC. Amino acid sequence: CASSQASVEETQYF.